This TCR beta chain was observed in a study of T cell responses to AZD1222 COVID-19 vaccine. Study-level findings and limits: CD4 TCRs associated with vaccination spanned spike, dominating at 160-218 and 743-854.

Method: immunoSEQ multiplex PCR; TCRdb's copy keeps in-frame clones and lacks some. This table has 180,000 or so clones, 90% to 95% appearing once. About this clone: Its antigen remains unidentified.

The clonotype comes from an adult who received the AZD1222 COVID-19 vaccine. The sample was peripheral blood, taken 28 days after the second AZD1222 dose.

CDR3 protein: CASSLQPYEQYF. CDR3 nucleotides: TGCGCCAGCAGCTTACAGCCCTACGAGCAGTACTTC. The gene calls are TRBV5-1 and TRBJ2-7; D unclear. In germline, CDR1 is SGHRS, CDR2 YFSETQ. The CDR3 contains 12 residues. V shed 2 bases and J shed 2 bases, with 5 bases lying between them.